The rows below give T cell receptor beta chains drawn from one sample of a study of CD8 T cells in ankylosing spondylitis. MiXCR, run by TCRdb on the 5' RACE reads, gives a single entry per CDR3 protein. The sample has about 800,000 distinct CDR3 sequences; 12% are singletons. The sequenced sample was blood, either unsorted or a sorted T cell fraction (not recorded which). The receptors here all came from a male donor with ankylosing spondylitis. Each CDR3 is given with its conserved first and last residue. A D gene is named only where the DNA matches it firmly. A row's size may be missing; if present it is once, few, many or a size class.

>TRBV5-1|TRBJ2-2|.|TRBD2
CASSFSGTSGDANTGELFF
TGCGCCAGCAGCTTCTCCGGGACTAGCGGGGATGCGAACACCGGGGAGCTGTTTTTT
>TRBV6-4|TRBJ1-1|many|.
CASSVPICEEETEAFF
TGTGCCAGCAGTGTCCCTATTTGCGAGGAAGAAACTGAAGCTTTCTTT
>TRBV5-6|TRBJ2-1|few|.
CASSPTARWEQFF
TGTGCCAGCAGCCCGACAGCGAGGTGGGAGCAGTTCTTC
>TRBV5-6|TRBJ2-5|few|.
CASSLARADQETQYF
TGTGCCAGCAGCTTGGCCCGGGCAGACCAAGAGACCCAGTACTTC
>TRBV5-6|TRBJ2-1|.|TRBD1
CASSLRYIGQGYNEQFF
TGTGCCAGCAGCTTGAGGTATATCGGACAGGGATACAATGAGCAGTTCTTC
>TRBV21-1|TRBJ2-7|.|.
CASSPQVLTGGNEQYF
TGTGCCAGCAGCCCCCAGGTCCTGACAGGCGGAAACGAGCAGTACTTC
>TRBV15|TRBJ2-7|few|.
CATSREAPYEQYF
TGTGCCACCAGCAGAGAAGCGCCCTACGAGCAGTACTTC
>TRBV20-1|TRBJ2-3|.|TRBD2
CSARVRTSGTDTQYF
TGCAGTGCTAGAGTACGGACTAGCGGCACAGATACGCAGTATTTT
>TRBV29-1|TRBJ2-1|many|.
CSVGVWQYNEQFF
TGCAGCGTCGGGGTATGGCAGTACAATGAGCAGTTCTTC
>TRBV20-1|TRBJ2-5|many|.
CSARWDQETQYF
TGCAGTGCTAGATGGGACCAAGAGACCCAGTACTTC
>TRBV7-2|TRBJ2-7|few|.
CASSTRQLYEQYF
TGTGCCAGCAGCACTCGACAGCTCTACGAGCAGTACTTC
>TRBV7-9|TRBJ2-1|few|TRBD2
CASSLGLAATQFF
TGTGCCAGCAGCTTAGGACTAGCGGCTACGCAGTTCTTC
>TRBV20-1|TRBJ2-2|few|.
CSAKPRTGTGELFF
TGCAGTGCTAAACCCCGGACTGGCACCGGGGAGCTGTTTTTT
>TRBV2|TRBJ2-7|.|.
CASRSTISYEQYF
TGTGCCAGCAGGAGCACCATCTCCTACGAGCAGTACTTC
>TRBV7-9|TRBJ2-7|.|.
CASSLVGPVSDEQYF
TGTGCCAGCAGCTTAGTGGGCCCGGTCAGCGACGAGCAGTACTTC
>TRBV29-1|TRBJ2-3|many|TRBD2
CSVVGLAGSGGDTQYF
TGCAGCGTCGTGGGACTAGCGGGTTCCGGGGGAGATACGCAGTATTTT
>TRBV30|TRBJ2-7|many|TRBD1
CAWGQGIGIKQYF
TGTGCCTGGGGACAGGGGATCGGCATCAAGCAGTACTTC
>TRBV5-1|TRBJ2-1|.|TRBD2
CASSLQRELNEQFF
TGCGCCAGCAGCTTGCAGCGGGAGTTAAATGAGCAGTTCTTC
>TRBV6-5|TRBJ1-5|many|TRBD1
CASSSRWTGINQPQHF
TGTGCCAGCAGTTCCAGATGGACAGGGATCAATCAGCCCCAGCATTTT
>TRBV20-1|TRBJ2-2|many|.
CSARSTGGGELFF
TGCAGTGCTAGATCCACAGGTGGCGGGGAGCTGTTTTTT
>TRBV19|TRBJ1-1|.|.
CASSLRAAGTEAFF
TGTGCCAGTAGCCTCCGGGCCGCGGGCACTGAAGCTTTCTTT
>TRBV20-1|TRBJ2-1|few|TRBD2
CSARDPLAGEGDEQFF
TGCAGTGCTAGAGACCCGCTAGCGGGGGAGGGCGATGAGCAGTTCTTC
>TRBV20-1|TRBJ1-3|many|.
CSASGNTIYF
TGCAGTGCTAGTGGAAACACCATATATTTT
>TRBV27|TRBJ1-6|few|.
CASSLRRRSARENNSPLHF
TGTGCCAGCAGTTTACGGCGGCGGTCGGCGCGGGAGAATAATTCACCCCTCCACTTT
>TRBV30|TRBJ1-2|few|.
CAWRGGDTYGYTF
TGTGCCTGGAGAGGGGGGGACACCTATGGCTACACCTTC
>TRBV9|TRBJ2-2|few|TRBD2
CASSVRGRTSGELFF
TGTGCCAGCAGCGTAAGAGGCAGGACTAGCGGGGAGCTGTTTTTT
>TRBV5-1|TRBJ2-3|.|.
CASSLATPTDTQYF
TGCGCCAGCAGCTTGGCCACTCCCACAGATACGCAGTATTTT
>TRBV27|TRBJ2-7|.|TRBD2
CASRTGLAGIYEQYF
TGTGCCAGCAGAACCGGACTAGCGGGAATCTACGAGCAGTACTTC
>TRBV12-3/TRBV12-4|TRBJ1-6|.|.
CASSRGSPLHF
TGTGCCAGCAGCCGAGGCTCACCCCTCCACTTT
>TRBV5-1|TRBJ1-4|.|.
CASSLAGTTNEKLFF
TGCGCCAGCAGCTTGGCCGGAACAACTAATGAAAAACTGTTTTTT
>TRBV4-3|TRBJ2-7|many|.
CASSQDLVDPYEQYF
TGCGCCAGCAGCCAAGATCTAGTAGACCCTTACGAGCAGTACTTC
>TRBV9|TRBJ1-2|.|.
CASTYEGREYDYTF
TGTGCCAGCACCTACGAGGGGCGAGAATATGACTACACCTTC
>TRBV24-1|TRBJ2-1|few|TRBD2
CATSVASGGAYEQFF
TGTGCCACCAGTGTCGCTAGCGGGGGGGCATATGAGCAGTTCTTC
>TRBV29-1|TRBJ2-5|few|.
CSVDWILETQYF
TGCAGCGTTGACTGGATTTTAGAGACCCAGTACTTC
>TRBV20-1|TRBJ2-5|many|.
CSARGDSQETQYF
TGCAGTGCTAGAGGCGATTCGCAAGAGACCCAGTACTTC
>TRBV10-3|TRBJ2-2|few|TRBD2
CAISSAGGPTGELFF
TGTGCCATCAGTTCTGCGGGAGGGCCCACCGGGGAGCTGTTTTTT
>TRBV20-1|TRBJ2-3|many|.
CSASRGSTDTQYF
TGCAGTGCTAGCAGGGGTAGCACAGATACGCAGTATTTT
>TRBV6-1|TRBJ2-7|.|.
CASSRRDRISEQYF
TGTGCCAGCAGTCGGAGGGACAGAATAAGCGAGCAGTACTTC
>TRBV4-3|TRBJ2-1|many|.
CASSHGREPNEQFF
TGCGCCAGCAGCCACGGCCGTGAACCCAATGAGCAGTTCTTC
>TRBV5-4|TRBJ2-1|few|.
CASSSLSGSTYNEQFF
TGTGCCAGCAGCTCCTTGAGCGGGTCTACCTACAATGAGCAGTTCTTC
>TRBV20-1|TRBJ1-6|few|.
CSARSLGASSYNSPLHF
TGCAGTGCTAGATCCCTCGGGGCCAGCTCCTATAATTCACCCCTCCACTTT
>TRBV4-3|TRBJ2-6|.|TRBD1
CASSQEPTGGSGANVLTF
TGCGCCAGCAGCCAGGAACCCACAGGGGGCAGTGGGGCCAACGTCCTGACTTTC
>TRBV4-3|TRBJ2-2|.|.
CASTRDINTGELFF
TGCGCCAGCACCCGGGACATAAACACCGGGGAGCTGTTTTTT
>TRBV20-1|TRBJ2-1|.|TRBD1
CSAKKTGAYNEQFF
TGCAGTGCTAAGAAGACAGGGGCCTACAATGAGCAGTTCTTC
>TRBV20-1|TRBJ2-1|many|.
CSASRWDEQFF
TGCAGTGCTAGTAGGTGGGATGAGCAGTTCTTC
>TRBV24-1|TRBJ2-3|.|.
CATSDRTENTDTQYF
TGTGCCACCAGTGACCGGACAGAAAACACAGATACGCAGTATTTT
>TRBV20-1|TRBJ2-3|.|TRBD2
CSASSLAGGASTDTQYF
TGCAGTGCTAGTAGTCTAGCGGGGGGCGCTAGCACAGATACGCAGTATTTT
>TRBV20-1|TRBJ2-7|few|.
CSARSDREQYF
TGCAGTGCTAGATCCGACCGGGAGCAGTACTTC
>TRBV2|TRBJ1-1|few|.
CASGPGAQNTEAFF
TGTGCCAGCGGGCCGGGGGCTCAGAACACTGAAGCTTTCTTT
>TRBV6-1|TRBJ2-1|many|TRBD2
CASSETSGYNEQFF
TGTGCCAGCAGTGAGACTAGCGGCTACAATGAGCAGTTCTTC
>TRBV9|TRBJ2-1|few|TRBD1
CASSGSSGTAYNEQFF
TGTGCCAGCAGCGGTTCTTCCGGGACAGCCTACAATGAGCAGTTCTTC
>TRBV21-1|TRBJ1-2|.|.
CASSNYPKWDRRINTF
TGTGCCAGCAGCAACTACCCTAAATGGGACAGAAGGATCAACACCTTC
>TRBV4-3|TRBJ2-3|.|TRBD2
CASSQDGAGAGDTQYF
TGCGCCAGCAGCCAAGATGGAGCGGGGGCCGGAGATACGCAGTATTTT
>TRBV20-1|TRBJ2-5|many|.
CSADKQGETQYF
TGCAGTGCGGATAAGCAAGGGGAGACCCAGTACTTC
>TRBV7-6|TRBJ2-2|few|TRBD2
CASSLNPPGLAAPGELFF
TGTGCCAGCAGCTTAAATCCCCCCGGACTAGCTGCGCCCGGGGAGCTGTTTTTT